Sequencing of this TCR beta chain was carried out in a study of Graves' ophthalmopathy and Graves' hyperthyroidism (dated by TCRdb to the late 2010s). Looking at the study overall: Peripheral blood was collected before any treatment was given, at the time of initial diagnosis. The study used TCR beta repertoire signatures to distinguish Graves' ophthalmopathy from Graves' hyperthyroidism and to predict progression to ophthalmopathy. In total, approximately 130 blood samples were TCR-sequenced: under 45 ophthalmopathy, some 72 hyperthyroidism and about 17 hyperthyroidism-to-ophthalmopathy patients. To explore V-J signatures distinguishing ophthalmopathy from hyperthyroidism, a discovery set of roughly 98 patients (roughly 45 ophthalmopathy, roughly 60 stable hyperthyroidism) was enrolled. An independent validation cohort was composed of approximately 18 hyperthyroidism patients and around 15 patients who later progressed from hyperthyroidism to ophthalmopathy. T-cell repertoires of thyroid tissue and blood were compared in more than five hyperthyroidism patients. Once sampling was done, hyperthyroidism patients were given methimazole at a starting dose of 30 mg daily, while ophthalmopathy patients were given high-dose intravenous methylprednisolone. General conclusions and limits of the study: No statistical method was used to predetermine the sample size, and group allocation was not hidden from the investigators. In validation, the model predicted ophthalmopathy progression with more than 70% sensitivity and roughly 72% specificity; some 13 predicted patients were CT-confirmed with GO in a median of roughly 6.8 months. In cross-validation, the 13-signature model distinguished ophthalmopathy from stable hyperthyroidism with more than 85% sensitivity and around 83% specificity, while in the test set the corresponding values were about 80% and 75%. Most of the expanded thyroid clonotypes with a frequency above 0.001 were also detected in blood, and it was suggested that the thyroid immune response may be reflected by blood repertoires.

As to this clonotype: Its binding antigen is unknown. No base-level quality is on record; no much larger clone is a single base apart.

Based on the germline V gene, the CDR1 and CDR2 sequences are SNHLY and FYNNEI. Deletion took 5 bases off V and 8 bases off J, with a span of 12 bases between the germline ends. The CDR3 holds 13 amino acids from the cysteine to the phenylalanine. CDR3 DNA is the only sequence kept; it has 39 bases, read in frame from the first base. For repertoire sequencing, the TCR beta CDR3 regions were amplified from RNA transcripts. HTBI primers and the Qiagen OneStep RT-PCR kit were used in a first-round RT-PCR, which was followed by a second-round multiplex PCR, size selection and purification. Sequencing of the libraries was carried out on an Illumina HiSeq2000 in paired-end mode with 100 bp reads. Regarding the original processing steps: Reads were processed with SOAPnuke, discarding reads with adapters, uncalled bases, mean Phred below 15, or no exact constant-primer or identifier match. High-quality paired reads were merged with COPE v1.2.5. Unique nucleotide sequences were defined as clonotypes and aligned to IMGT TRB V, D and J references using MiTCR v1.1. Analysis was restricted to V-J combinations with a frequency above 0.0001, which covered approximately 99% of repertoires. For each V-J combination, a TCR clonal expansion and chaos score was defined as the ratio of F50 clonal expansion to chaos observed in the TCRdist matrix. Welch's t-statistics and random forest were used to narrow the features down to 10 to 15 V-J combinations, which were then fed into a naive Bayes classifier. The Morisita-Horn index was used to measure how similar the thyroid and blood repertoires were. TCRdb handled the public reads itself, with Q25 trimming in fastp and clone calling in MiXCR, and kept productive beta chains. Each entry merges the rows of one CDR3 protein and shows their most common DNA and genes. Clone size and V and J calls follow TCRdb, not the original study. The sample table records about 660,000 distinct CDR3 sequences; just over 40% of these occur just once. The leading ten clones occupy 3% to 3.5% of the sample.

The ophthalmopathy patients had moderately to severely active disease, with a Clinical Activity Score of 3 or higher, a NOSPECS grade of 4 or higher, and a disease duration of less than 3 months. Patients were excluded if they had other autoimmune diseases, uncontrolled infections, pregnancy or lactation. Clinical symptoms, serum thyroxine, TRAb, thyroid ultrasound and orbital computed tomography formed the basis of the diagnosis. PBMCs were isolated from around 10 ml of fresh peripheral blood by Ficoll-Paque density gradient centrifugation. Total RNA was extracted with Trizol reagent and quality-checked on an Agilent 2100 Bioanalyzer.

Sequencing was carried out using peripheral blood. The rearrangement combines TRBV2 with TRBJ1-4; matching of 5 bases hints at TRBD1 as the D gene. The sequence came from an adult man with Graves' ophthalmopathy. CDR3 region: CASSQRGPEKLFF. The DNA is as follows: TGTGCCAGCAGTCAGAGGGGACCGGAAAAACTGTTTTTT.